Below, 31 T cell receptor beta chains from the same sample are listed, as sequenced in a study of OX40 agonist ivuxolimab in advanced cancers. Using immunoSEQ multiplex PCR, the repertoire was profiled, and TCRdb retains in-frame clones only, with some absent. The sample lists about 59,000 clones, approximately 84% occurring once. This sample comprised CD4+ or CD8+ T cells sorted from blood, obtained in a trial of the OX40 agonist ivuxolimab. These receptors were obtained from an adult with an advanced solid tumor such as melanoma, head and neck, liver or kidney cancer.

The chain couples TRBV5-5 to TRBJ1-2, with D possibly matching TRBD1 (6 bases). Germline CDR1 is SGHKS and CDR2 is YYEKEE (reference sequence). The CDR3 contains 15 residues. V dropped 4 bases and J dropped 0 bases, with 13 bases sitting between them. CDR3 sequence reads: CASSVTGTSNYGYTF. The CDR3 DNA reads TGTGCCAGCAGCGTCACCGGGACATCTAACTATGGCTACACCTTC.

This clone was seen a single time. The rearrangement uses TRBV2 and TRBJ2-7; D gene uncertain. Germline loops: CDR1 SNHLY, CDR2 FYNNEI. This CDR3 is built from 11 residues. The ends were cut back, 6 bases at V and 0 bases at J, with 3 bases in the middle. DNA for the CDR3: TGTGCCAGCAGAATCTCCTACGAGCAGTACTTC. It is translated as CASRISYEQYF.

The V call is TRBV13, the J call TRBJ1-4; no clear D. The length of the CDR3 is 18 residues. Deletions cut 5 bases from V and 0 bases from J, with 19 bases between. Germline V gene sequence: CDR1 PRHDT, CDR2 FYEKMQ (reference sequence). This CDR3 reads CASSDRGRGSATNEKLFF. DNA for the CDR3: TGTGCCAGCAGCGATAGAGGTCGGGGATCCGCAACTAATGAAAAACTGTTTTTT.

This clone was seen once. CDR3 DNA sequence: TGTGCCAGCAGCTTGGTTCGTGGCTACGCAGATACGCAGTATTTT. Translation gives CASSLVRGYADTQYF. The V call is TRBV5-6, the J call TRBJ2-3; no definite D call. The CDR3 has 15 residues. Germline V gene data show CDR1 as SGHDT and CDR2 as YYEEEE. Trimming took 0 bases from V and 4 from J, leaving 12 bases between them.

Here the CDR3 reads CASSESGGYNEQFF. For the CDR3, the DNA is TGTGCCAGCAGTGAATCGGGGGGCTACAATGAGCAGTTCTTC. The V and J genes are TRBV28 and TRBJ2-1; TRBD2 aligns across 7 bases. The CDR3 length is 14 residues. The trim removed 5 bases at V and 3 bases at J, leaving 4 bases unmatched. Germline V lookup: CDR1 MDHEN, CDR2 SYDVKM.

The rearrangement uses TRBV10-1 and TRBJ2-7, with 7 bases that match TRBD2. With V trimmed by 6 bases and J by 1 base, 6 bases remained unmatched. The germline V gene encodes CDR1 WNHNN and CDR2 SYGVQD (reference sequence). This CDR3 spans 14 amino acids. The CDR3 is CASSLGGSSYEQYF. CDR3 DNA: TGCGCCAGCAGCTTGGGAGGGTCTTCCTACGAGCAGTACTTC.

The CDR3 region is CASSLPGLGDTQYF. DNA of the CDR3: TGTGCCAGCAGCCTACCGGGACTAGGGGATACGCAGTATTTT. This rearrangement joins TRBV5-4 to TRBJ2-3, with TRBD2 matching over 8 bases. Germline V lookup: CDR1 SGHNT, CDR2 YYREEE (reference sequence). This CDR3 has 14 amino acids. The J segment lost 6 bases and the V segment lost 4 bases, leaving 7 bases of the junction unmatched.

V gene TRBV7-6 combines with J gene TRBJ2-3; D may match TRBD1 or TRBD2 (5 bases each). Germline V gives CDR1 SGHVS, CDR2 FNYEAQ. Deletions cut 5 bases from V and 3 bases from J, with 12 bases between. The CDR3 covers 14 residues. CDR3 loop: CASSRDGRTDTQYF. Here the CDR3 DNA reads TGTGCCAGCAGCAGGGACGGAAGGACAGATACGCAGTATTTT.

CDR3 region: CASSLGQGNQPQHF. The CDR3 nucleotides read TGTGCCAGCTCACTCGGACAGGGCAATCAGCCCCAGCATTTT. The chain carries TRBV18 and TRBJ1-5, with 7 nucleotides matching TRBD1. Germline CDR1 and CDR2: KGHSH and LQKENI. The CDR3 extends over 14 amino acids. V shed 4 bases and J 2 bases; nucleotides not matched to a gene: 2.

The chain links TRBV2 to TRBJ2-7; 10 nucleotides agree with TRBD2. The CDR3 totals 17 residues. Germline assignment: CDR1 SNHLY and CDR2 FYNNEI. V shed 6 bases and J 0 bases; nucleotides not matched to a gene: 11. CDR3 residues: CASRGDSGRPSSYEQYF. The DNA of the CDR3 is TGTGCCAGCAGGGGGGATAGCGGGAGGCCGAGCTCCTACGAGCAGTACTTC.

The sample holds one count of this clone. The V and J genes are TRBV7-8 and TRBJ1-3; 8 bases line up with TRBD1. V gave up 1 base and J gave up 2 bases; unmatched junction bases: 4. Germline V gives CDR1 SGHVS, CDR2 FQNEAQ. This CDR3 region has 16 residues. The chain's CDR3 is CASSLGTGGPGNTIYF. The CDR3 bases are TGTGCCAGCAGCTTAGGAACAGGGGGACCTGGAAACACCATATATTTT.

This clone was detected a few times. The genes are TRBV10-3 and TRBJ2-5; 12 positions agree with TRBD2. The CDR3 length is 15 residues. Germline V lookup: CDR1 ENHRY, CDR2 SYGVKD. V gave up 6 bases and J gave up 2 bases; unmatched junction bases: 4. CDR3 sequence (DNA): TGTGCCATCAGCCTAGGACTAGCGGGACAAGAGACCCAGTACTTC. Protein: CAISLGLAGQETQYF.

This clone has more than one count but fewer than ten. The CDR3 reads CASKGGEKDTQYF. CDR3 in DNA: TGTGCCAGTAAGGGGGGGGAGAAAGATACGCAGTATTTT. The chain employs TRBV5-4 and TRBJ2-3; TRBD2 might be the D (7 bases). The CDR3 runs 13 residues. Trimming stripped 8 bases from V and 5 bases from J, with 15 bases between. In germline, CDR1 is SGHNT, CDR2 YYREEE (reference sequence).

This clone was counted a few times. The V gene is TRBV15, the J gene TRBJ2-2; 9 nucleotides match TRBD2. The CDR3 contains 17 residues. The germline V gene encodes CDR1 LNHNV and CDR2 YYDKDF (reference sequence). V shed 5 bases and J 5 bases; nucleotides not matched to a gene: 12. Here the CDR3 reads CATSLAPSGRFTGELFF. Here the CDR3 DNA reads TGTGCCACCAGCCTCGCCCCCAGCGGGAGGTTTACCGGGGAGCTGTTTTTT.

V gene TRBV7-2 combines with J gene TRBJ1-6; the D is unclear. CDR3 size: 17 residues. Per the germline V gene, CDR1 is SGHTA and CDR2 is FQGNSA. Trimming left V 2 bases short and J 1 base short, with 12 bases between. DNA of the CDR3: TGTGCCAGCAGCTTACCGGACTTTGGGTCCTATAATTCACCCCTCCACTTT. Protein: CASSLPDFGSYNSPLHF.

The V gene is TRBV5-4, the J gene TRBJ1-2, with 7 nucleotides matching TRBD1. This CDR3 spans 14 amino acids. Germline V CDR1 and CDR2: SGHNT, YYREEE (reference sequence). V was clipped by 4 bases and J by 5 bases; unmatched bases: 8. Here the CDR3 DNA reads TGTGCCAGCAGCCGGGGACAGAGGCAATATGGCTACACCTTC. Amino acids: CASSRGQRQYGYTF.

Notes on this clone: The junction and the germline gene differ at one end; a read error may be behind it. The V call is TRBV7-8, the J call TRBJ1-3; 9 positions agree with TRBD1. Germline V gives CDR1 SGHVS, CDR2 FQNEAQ. CDR3 length: 18 residues. In DNA form, the CDR3 reads TGTGCCAGCACCTTATCGGGTTGGGACAGGGTGAAAGGAAACACCATATATTTT. Its protein product is CASTLSGWDRVKGNTIYF.

The rearrangement links TRBV19 to TRBJ2-6; 9 bases agree with TRBD2. Looked up from germline, CDR1 is LNHDA and CDR2 is SQIVND (reference sequence). V shed 6 bases, J shed 2 bases, and the junction held 8 bases outside the gene matches. The CDR3 consists of 17 residues. The CDR3 protein is CASSRRRGGPGANVLTF. In DNA, the CDR3 is TGTGCCAGTAGCCGGAGGCGGGGGGGTCCTGGGGCCAACGTCCTGACTTTC.

V gene TRBV28 combines with J gene TRBJ1-6; 10 positions agree with TRBD1. The length of the CDR3 is 17 residues. Germline V gene sequence: CDR1 MDHEN, CDR2 SYDVKM. V lost 3 bases and J lost 1; bases outside the gene matches: 3. Written as DNA, the CDR3 is TGTGCCAGCAGTTTTTTGGGACAGGGGTCCTATAATTCACCCCTCCACTTT. Amino acid sequence: CASSFLGQGSYNSPLHF.

This clone occurred once. The chain has TRBV5-1 and TRBJ1-4; D is unclear. The CDR3 is 15 residues long. Between the trimmed V and J ends, which lost 4 bases and 4 bases, there was a span of 14 bases. Looked up from germline, CDR1 is SGHRS and CDR2 is YFSETQ. The CDR3 region has the DNA TGCGCCAGCAGCCCTCAGACGACGGGTAATGAAAAACTGTTTTTT. It translates to CASSPQTTGNEKLFF.

The CDR3 nucleotides are TGTGCCAGCAGCCAAATACGGGACACCGGGGAGCTGTTTTTT. Amino acids: CASSQIRDTGELFF. V gene TRBV16 combines with J gene TRBJ2-2; no clear D gene. The CDR3 runs to 14 residues. Germline CDR1 KGHSY, CDR2 FQNENV. V was clipped by 2 bases and J by 3 bases, with 7 bases between them.

This sequence joins TRBV19 and TRBJ2-5, with D possibly matching TRBD2 (5 bases). Germline V gene data show CDR1 as LNHDA and CDR2 as SQIVND (reference sequence). The CDR3 is made up of 13 amino acids. Trimming removed 9 bases from V and 4 bases from J, with 15 bases in between. This CDR3 reads CASRGGGRETQYF. CDR3 bases: TGTGCCAGCCGTGGTGGCGGGCGAGAGACCCAGTACTTC.

This chain joins TRBV5-1 and TRBJ1-6; D is uncertain. V gave up 0 bases and J gave up 4 bases, with 5 bases separating them. This CDR3 has 14 amino acids. CDR1 is SGHRS and CDR2 is YFSETQ in the germline V gene. The CDR3 reads CASSLGQYNSPLHF. CDR3 coding DNA: TGCGCCAGCAGCTTGGGCCAGTATAATTCACCCCTCCACTTT.

This chain uses TRBV4-3 with TRBJ2-3, with 8 bases identical to TRBD1. The CDR3 is 18 amino acids. In germline, CDR1 is LGHNA, CDR2 YSLEER. Unmatched junction bases numbered 12, after V lost 0 bases and J lost 4 bases. This chain's CDR3 is CASSQDSPGRGLPDTQYF. The CDR3 coding sequence is TGCGCCAGCAGCCAAGATTCCCCGGGCAGGGGGCTTCCAGATACGCAGTATTTT.

This chain joins TRBV9 and TRBJ1-1; D remains ambiguous. In germline, CDR1 is SGDLS, CDR2 YYNGEE. V was shortened by 4 bases and J by 3 bases, with 10 bases between the two germline ends. There are 13 residues in the CDR3. The CDR3 nucleotides are TGTGCCAGCAGCCCCAGGCGGGACACTGAAGCTTTCTTT. Its translation: CASSPRRDTEAFF.

This chain uses TRBV5-1 with TRBJ2-7, with D perhaps TRBD2 (5 bases). The germline V and J ends were trimmed by 3 bases and 7 bases, with 17 bases remaining between them. The CDR3 has 14 amino acids. The V gene's germline CDR1 is SGHRS and CDR2 YFSETQ. The CDR3 loop is CASSSGTRMVEQYF. The CDR3 coding sequence is TGCGCCAGCAGCTCGGGTACTAGAATGGTTGAGCAGTACTTC.

The chain employs TRBV30 and TRBJ1-6; the D is unclear. CDR1 and CDR2 (germline): GTSNPN, SVGIG (reference sequence). This CDR3 region has 16 residues. V lost 0 bases and J 4 bases, leaving 13 bases between the germline ends. The CDR3 reads CAWSVPHTSYNSPLHF. The CDR3 bases are TGTGCCTGGAGTGTACCTCACACGTCGTATAATTCACCCCTCCACTTT.

The chain couples TRBV6-1 to TRBJ2-5; 9 positions agree with TRBD2. CDR1 and CDR2 (germline): MNHNS, SASEGT. The V gene end was trimmed by 6 bases and the J gene end by 1 base; junction bases not matched to a gene: 6. The length of the CDR3 is 15 residues. The CDR3 DNA sequence: TGTGCCAGCAGGGGGGGTAGCGGGGGCCAAGAGACCCAGTACTTC. It translates to CASRGGSGGQETQYF.

This sequence joins TRBV9 and TRBJ2-7; D uncertain. Per the germline V gene, CDR1 is SGDLS and CDR2 is YYNGEE. V dropped 3 bases and J dropped 3 bases, with 16 bases sitting between them. The CDR3 totals 15 residues. CDR3 nucleotides: TGTGCCAGCAGCGCCGGCTCGGGCCCTATCTACGAGCAGTACTTC. This translates into CASSAGSGPIYEQYF.

The chain has TRBV11-3 and TRBJ1-1; the match to TRBD1 covers 8 bases. The CDR3 extends over 12 amino acids. The V gene's germline CDR1 is SGHNT and CDR2 YENEEA. The junction had 3 bases not matched to a gene; V was cut back by 1 base and J by 11 bases. CDR3 in amino acids: CASSLGRGPAFF. The DNA for the CDR3 is TGTGCCAGCAGCTTAGGCAGGGGGCCGGCTTTCTTT. The entire variable domain, with the rest obtained from reference TRBV11-3 and TRBJ1-1, is as follows: EAGVVQSPRYKIIEKKQPVAFWCNPISGHNTLYWYLQNLGQGPELLIRYENEEAVDDSQLPKDRFSAERLKGVDSTLKIQPAELGDSAVYLCASSLGRGPAFFGQGTRLTVV.

The gene calls are TRBV10-3 and TRBJ1-1; 7 positions match TRBD1. The CDR3 has 14 amino acids. CDR1 and CDR2 (germline): ENHRY, SYGVKD. Unmatched junction bases numbered 2, after V lost 4 bases and J lost 0 bases. DNA of the CDR3: TGTGCCATCAGTGCAGGGGGTTTGAACACTGAAGCTTTCTTT. Its translation: CAISAGGLNTEAFF.